This TCR beta chain derives from a study of CXCR3-negative and CXCR3-positive naive CD8 T cells. Study-wide findings and caveats: Relative to memory CD8+ cells, whose diversity was much lower, both naive subsets had comparably high diversity. TRBV-TRBJ usage was similar across naive CXCR3 subsets but distinct in memory cells.

As regards this clonotype: Its cognate antigen is unknown.

CDR1 is SGHDN and CDR2 is FVKESK in the germline V gene. The CDR3 extends over 13 amino acids. UMI labels and 5' RACE were used to prepare the TRB cDNA libraries. TCRdb reanalyzed the 5' RACE reads and collapses them to one entry per CDR3 protein, without DNA. The sample has about 66,000 distinct CDR3 sequences, and its top ten clones hold around 4%. The origin of this receptor is a human donor in good health. Some clones in this sample may be carry-over from other donors' samples. The sequenced sample was naive CXCR3- CD8+ T cells from blood. Subset denoted: CD45RO-CCR7+CD27+CD95- naive CD8+ T cells lacking CXCR3 (TNR3-). The chain employs TRBV14 and TRBJ1-1; TCRdb's D call of TRBD1 is untestable without DNA. This chain's CDR3 is CASSPPGETEAFF.